The T cell receptor (beta chain) described here comes from a study of graft-versus-host responses after intestinal transplantation. The CDR3 is 14 residues long. The germline CDR1 and CDR2 sequences are SGDLS and YYNGEE. With 0 bases removed from V and 0 bases from J, the gap between germline ends came to 6 bases. This clone is a singleton in its sample. Clones were sequenced by immunoSEQ multiplex PCR, and TCRdb holds only the in-frame ones, with some missing. The sample contains 9,500 to 11,000 clones, almost 95% of which appear only once. The source was PBMCs, collected roughly 6 weeks after intestinal transplantation. This clonotype was obtained from a human patient who received an intestinal transplant, so some T cells may come from the graft donor. V is TRBV9 and J is TRBJ1-1; D is ambiguous. The CDR3 spells CASSVAALNTEAFF. CDR3 in DNA: TGTGCCAGCAGCGTAGCGGCCCTGAACACTGAAGCTTTCTTT.